The T cell receptor (beta chain) under discussion was sequenced for a study of naive and memory T cell subsets. Findings and limits, study-wide: Diversity fell and Gini index rose from naive through CM, EM, EMRA.

Both TRBC1 and TRBC2 were covered by a beta constant-region primer of two equimolar oligonucleotides. From the UMI-ligation and nested PCR reads, TCRdb called clonotypes with MiXCR, one entry per CDR3 protein. Of around 160,000 distinct CDR3 sequences in the sample, 17% were seen once. Unmatched junction bases numbered 14, after V lost 2 bases and J lost 2 bases. Germline V gene data show CDR1 as SGHAT and CDR2 as FQNNGV. The CDR3 contains 19 residues. This clonotype was seen more than once but under ten times. Its antigen is as yet unknown. This clonotype was sampled from a human donor in good health. The sequencing input was naive CD4+ T cells from blood. The V and J genes are TRBV11-2 and TRBJ2-3; 9 bases are a match to TRBD2. The CDR3 spells CASSLRWGAGGGATDTQYF. As DNA, the CDR3 is TGTGCCAGCAGCTTAAGGTGGGGAGCGGGAGGTGGGGCCACAGATACGCAGTATTTT.